The rows below give T cell receptor beta chains drawn from one sample of a study of shared clonotypes between healthy human individuals. Measured with immunoSEQ multiplex PCR; TCRdb has only the in-frame clones, and not every one. The table lists fewer than 2.5 million clones, more than 85% of them singletons. Sequencing was done on a sample of naive CD4+ T cells from PBMCs. Source of these receptors: a man aged 18 to 29 in good health. Some clones in this sample may be carry-over from other donors' samples. The CDR3 runs from the conserved cysteine through the conserved F or W. The D gene is left open where the match is weak. The listing skips clone size in some rows; elsewhere it reads once, few, many or a size class.

V	J	length	size	D	DNA	CDR3
TRBV4-2	TRBJ2-3	13	-	-	TGTGCCAGCAGCCAAGATGGGGCAGATACGCAGTATTTT	CASSQDGADTQYF
TRBV5-1	TRBJ2-5	12	-	-	TGCGCCAGCAGCTTGGTACGAGAGACCCAGTACTTC	CASSLVRETQYF
TRBV4-2	TRBJ2-3	15	-	-	TGTGCCAGCAGCCAAGATGGAGGAGTCGGAGATACGCAGTATTTT	CASSQDGGVGDTQYF
TRBV5-6	TRBJ1-4	15	-	-	TGTGCCAGCAGCGTTGGATGGGGGCGAGTAGAAAAACTGTTTTTT	CASSVGWGRVEKLFF
TRBV6-1	TRBJ1-5	13	-	-	TGTGCCAGCAGTGAGGCTTCAAATCAGCCCCAGCATTTT	CASSEASNQPQHF
TRBV28	TRBJ2-5	15	-	TRBD2	TGTGCCAGCAGTTCGGGACCACTAGCGCAAGAGACCCAGTACTTC	CASSSGPLAQETQYF
TRBV28	TRBJ2-7	14	-	TRBD2	TGTGCCAGCAGTTTAGCGGGAGTCTCCTACGAGCAGTACTTC	CASSLAGVSYEQYF
TRBV5-4	TRBJ2-3	12	-	-	TGTGCCAGCAGCTCCACGCGAGGGACGCAGTATTTT	CASSSTRGTQYF
TRBV27	TRBJ1-4	15	-	TRBD1	TGTGCCAGCAGGGGCGCGGACAGGGGTCGAGAAAAACTGTTTTTT	CASRGADRGREKLFF
TRBV15	TRBJ2-1	18	once	TRBD2	TGTGCCACCAGCAGAGATCACCCCCTAGCGGGAGGGCGGGATGAGCAGTTCTTC	CATSRDHPLAGGRDEQFF
TRBV5-1	TRBJ2-5	13	-	TRBD2	TGCGCCAGCGGGACTAGCGGGCAAGAGACCCAGTACTTC	CASGTSGQETQYF
TRBV19	TRBJ2-5	17	-	TRBD2	TGTGCCAGTAGTATCAGGGGACTAGCGGGAGTTCCCGAGACCCAGTACTTC	CASSIRGLAGVPETQYF
TRBV5-3	TRBJ2-3	16	-	TRBD1	TGTGCCAGAGGACGGAGGGGGACAGGGGACACAGATACGCAGTATTTT	CARGRRGTGDTDTQYF
TRBV6-5	TRBJ1-2	13	-	-	TGTGCCAGCAGGGACAGCGGAAACTATGGCTACACCTTC	CASRDSGNYGYTF
TRBV19	TRBJ2-5	12	-	-	TGTGCCAGTACGACAGACCAAGAGACCCAGTACTTC	CASTTDQETQYF
TRBV28	TRBJ1-1	15	-	-	TGTGCCAGCAGTCCTTCTGGGGGGGGTCGGACTGAAGCTTTCTTT	CASSPSGGGRTEAFF
TRBV28	TRBJ2-7	15	-	-	TGTGCCAGCAGTTTCATCGTTGACCCGGCTAACGAGCAGTACTTC	CASSFIVDPANEQYF
TRBV27	TRBJ2-4	11	-	-	TGTGCCAGCTGGGGGAAAAACATTCAGTACTTC	CASWGKNIQYF
TRBV11-2	TRBJ2-1	14	-	-	TGTGCCAGCAGCTTAGCAGGGCCCTACAATGAGCAGTTCTTC	CASSLAGPYNEQFF
TRBV7-6	TRBJ2-2	16	-	-	TGTGCCAGCAGCCCGGTCGGACAGACGAACACCGGGGAGCTGTTTTTT	CASSPVGQTNTGELFF
TRBV7-3	TRBJ2-3	16	-	TRBD2	TGTGCCAGCAGCTTACTCCCCGCGGGGGGCACAGATACGCAGTATTTT	CASSLLPAGGTDTQYF
TRBV4-3	TRBJ1-2	17	-	-	TGCGCCAGCAGCCTTGTTGGGTCCCCAAAGACTAACTATGGCTACACCTTC	CASSLVGSPKTNYGYTF
TRBV25-1	TRBJ2-1	14	-	TRBD2	TGTGCCAGTACTAGCGGGAGGGCCGGTGATGGGCAGTTCTTC	CASTSGRAGDGQFF